Shown below are 21 T cell receptor beta chains from a single sample sequenced in a study of T cells in localized non-small cell lung cancer. Using immunoSEQ multiplex PCR, the repertoire was profiled, and TCRdb retains in-frame clones only, with some absent. This sample has approximately 2,200 clones, with roughly 25% found just once. The sample consisted of lung tumor tissue, taken before any cancer treatment. The receptors stem from a woman between 35 and 75 years old with stage III squamous cell lung carcinoma.

This chain joins TRBV12-5 and TRBJ2-1; the D gene is possibly TRBD2 (5 bases). The CDR3 length is 14 residues. Germline assignment: CDR1 LGHNT and CDR2 FRNRAP. V lost 3 bases and J 0 bases, leaving 6 bases between the germline ends. The CDR3 loop reads CASGLGSSYNEQFF. The CDR3 DNA reads as TGTGCTAGTGGTTTAGGGAGCTCCTACAATGAGCAGTTCTTC.

This clone was counted between two and nine times. The chain couples TRBV6-8 to TRBJ2-1; 7 nucleotides align to TRBD1. The germline V gene has CDR1 MNHGY and CDR2 SAAAGT. The CDR3 length is 14 residues. V gave up 5 bases and J gave up 6 bases; unmatched junction bases: 7. In DNA form, the CDR3 reads TGTGCCAGCAGTCCGGACAGGCTCAGCAATGAGCAGTTCTTC. Translated: CASSPDRLSNEQFF.

This clone was detected only a few times. This chain's CDR3 is CAWSVHRNTEAFF. The DNA of the CDR3 is TGTGCCTGGAGTGTACACAGGAACACTGAAGCTTTCTTT. The V and J genes are TRBV30 and TRBJ1-1; unclear D gene. There are 13 residues in the CDR3. Germline CDR1 is GTSNPN and CDR2 is SVGIG (reference sequence). Trimming removed 0 bases from V and 1 base from J, with 6 bases in between.

The chain couples TRBV11-3 to TRBJ1-2; D might be TRBD1 (5 bases). In germline, CDR1 is SGHNT, CDR2 YENEEA. Deletions cut 3 bases from V and 5 bases from J, with 16 bases between. The CDR3 loop spans 15 amino acids. CDR3 loop: CASSLEGTGGYGYTF. CDR3 in DNA: TGTGCCAGCAGCTTGGAGGGTACAGGAGGATATGGCTACACCTTC.

The V gene is TRBV12-5, the J gene TRBJ2-2, with D possibly TRBD2 on 5 matching bases. The CDR3 covers 15 residues. In germline, CDR1 is LGHNT, CDR2 FRNRAP. The CDR3 coding sequence is TGTGCCAGCAACCGGGGATCTATGGCGACCGGGGAGCTGTTTTTT. Translating gives CASNRGSMATGELFF.

This clone was seen a handful of times. J is TRBJ2-1 and V is TRBV9; 7 positions match TRBD2. The germline V gene encodes CDR1 SGDLS and CDR2 YYNGEE. The CDR3 has 15 residues. The V and J ends lost 0 bases and 2 bases, in that order; junction bases with no gene match: 2. CDR3 nucleotides: TGTGCCAGCAGCGTAGGGGCGGGGGCCTACAATGAGCAGTTCTTC. This codes for CASSVGAGAYNEQFF.

This clone has a handful of counts. The V gene is TRBV6-8, the J gene TRBJ1-2; D is possibly TRBD1 (6 bases). Looked up from germline, CDR1 is MNHGY and CDR2 is SAAAGT. Trimming stripped 5 bases from V and 4 bases from J, with 14 bases between. CDR3 length: 14 amino acids. In DNA, the CDR3 is TGTGCCAGCAGTCCGACAGGCGTCCTCTATGGCTACACCTTC. Its protein is CASSPTGVLYGYTF.

This clone has just a few counts. The chain links TRBV9 to TRBJ1-2, with D perhaps matching TRBD1 (6 bases). CDR3 length: 14 amino acids. V was pared by 0 bases and J by 2 bases, with 8 bases between. Per germline, CDR1 SGDLS and CDR2 YYNGEE. CDR3 in amino acids: CASSVAQGNYGYTF. The DNA of the CDR3 is TGTGCCAGCAGCGTAGCACAGGGCAACTATGGCTACACCTTC.

In its sample, this clone was seen a few times. This chain uses TRBV1 with TRBJ1-2; the table names TRBD1, a call not compared with the DNA. TRBV1 is described as a pseudogene. The CDR3 has 19 amino acids. The DNA of the CDR3 is TGCGCCAGCAGCCGCCAGGGGACAGGGGGAACCTCAGCTAACTATGGCTACACCTTC. Encoded protein: CASSRQGTGGTSANYGYTF.

The gene calls are TRBV9 and TRBJ1-3, with D possibly being TRBD1 (5 bases). The CDR3 totals 14 residues. In germline, CDR1 is SGDLS, CDR2 YYNGEE. The ends were cut back, 3 bases at V and 4 bases at J, with 11 bases in the middle. Here the CDR3 reads CASSGTSGGNTIYF. The CDR3 coding sequence is TGTGCCAGCAGCGGGACATCAGGAGGAAACACCATATATTTT.

This clone has more than one count but fewer than ten. V usage is TRBV6-8 and J usage is TRBJ1-1; 7 bases fit TRBD1. Germline V gene data show CDR1 as MNHGY and CDR2 as SAAAGT. Unmatched junction bases numbered 3, after V lost 0 bases and J lost 5 bases. CDR3 size: 14 residues. The CDR3 here is CASSYSEGATEAFF. The CDR3 DNA is TGTGCCAGCAGTTACTCGGAGGGGGCGACTGAAGCTTTCTTT.

The gene calls are TRBV7-2 and TRBJ2-5; perhaps TRBD2 as D (5 bases). V lost 3 bases to trimming and J lost 7 bases, with 12 bases between them. Germline V gene lookup returns CDR1 SGHTA and CDR2 FQGNSA. The CDR3 covers 13 residues. CDR3 coding DNA: TGTGCCAGCAGCTTTGGACGGGCGGGGACCCAGTACTTC. Translating gives CASSFGRAGTQYF.

In its sample, this clone was seen a few times. The chain has TRBV9 and TRBJ1-3; D is uncertain. The CDR3 has 15 amino acids. Trimming took 0 bases from V and 4 from J, leaving 11 bases between them. The V gene's germline CDR1 is SGDLS and CDR2 YYNGEE. The DNA of the CDR3 is TGTGCCAGCAGCGTAGGCTTTAAGGGAGGAAACACCATATATTTT. This gives the protein CASSVGFKGGNTIYF.

The rearrangement links TRBV9 to TRBJ2-6; D not certain. From germline, CDR1 is SGDLS and CDR2 YYNGEE. V lost 4 bases to trimming and J lost 2 bases, with 16 bases between them. The CDR3 loop spans 17 amino acids. The CDR3 loop is CASSPDGPGPGANVLTF. In nucleotides, the CDR3 is TGTGCCAGCAGCCCTGACGGGCCTGGTCCTGGGGCCAACGTCCTGACTTTC. The entire variable domain, with the rest obtained from reference TRBV9 and TRBJ2-6, is as follows: DSGVTQTPKHLITATGQRVTLRCSPRSGDLSVYWYQQSLDQGLQFLIQYYNGEERAKGNILERFSAQQFPDLHSELNLSSLELGDSALYFCASSPDGPGPGANVLTFGAGSRLTVL.

This clone was counted only a few times. The junction shows a germline mismatch at one end, possibly a read error. This chain joins TRBV6-8 and TRBJ1-2, with TRBD1 matching over 7 bases. The CDR3 extends over 13 amino acids. The germline CDR1 and CDR2 sequences are MNHGY and SAAAGT. The chain's CDR3 is CAISGDRSRGYTF. The CDR3 DNA reads as TGTGCCATCAGTGGGGACAGAAGCCGGGGCTACACCTTC.

The table lists this clone with a few counts. The chain joins TRBV6-8 to TRBJ2-2; D unclear. The CDR3 runs to 18 residues. Germline V gene sequence: CDR1 MNHGY, CDR2 SAAAGT. With 0 bases removed from V and 0 bases from J, the gap between germline ends came to 14 bases. The CDR3 spells CASSYSSRWAPNTGELFF. Written as DNA, the CDR3 is TGTGCCAGCAGTTACTCGAGTAGATGGGCCCCGAACACCGGGGAGCTGTTTTTT.

This clone has more than one count but fewer than ten. The V call is TRBV12-1, the J call TRBJ1-1. TRBV12-1 is shown as a pseudogene. This CDR3 has 16 amino acids. The CDR3 sequence: CASSSQIRRKHTEAFF. CDR3 DNA: TGTGCCAGCAGTTCCCAGATCCGTCGGAAGCACACTGAAGCTTTCTTT.

About this clone itself: The sample contains more than one DNA sequence encoding this CDR3. This rearrangement joins TRBV11-3 to TRBJ1-3; D gene ambiguous. Per the germline V gene, CDR1 is SGHNT and CDR2 is YENEEA. V shed 3 bases and J shed 0 bases, with 9 bases lying between them. This CDR3 has 15 amino acids. CDR3 bases: TGTGCCAGCAGCTTGGGTGGTTTCTCTGGAAACACCATATATTTT. It yields the protein CASSLGGFSGNTIYF.

V and J are TRBV11-3 and TRBJ1-1; unclear D gene. Trimming cost V 3 bases and J 7 bases, with 15 bases left between them. CDR3 size: 14 residues. Germline values: CDR1 SGHNT, CDR2 YENEEA. The CDR3 loop reads CASSFTESDGEAFF. The CDR3 DNA is TGTGCCAGCAGCTTTACAGAGTCTGACGGTGAAGCTTTCTTT.

This clone was counted only a few times. The J gene is TRBJ2-2, the V gene TRBV9; TRBD2 aligns across 12 bases. Germline V gene lookup returns CDR1 SGDLS and CDR2 YYNGEE. The CDR3 loop spans 18 amino acids. V gave up 3 bases and J gave up 6 bases; unmatched junction bases: 12. The DNA for the CDR3 is TGTGCCAGCAGCGCCCCCGGGACTAGCGGGTCAGGGGCCGGGGAGCTGTTTTTT. This encodes CASSAPGTSGSGAGELFF.

The table lists this clone with a few counts. The chain has TRBV6-8 and TRBJ2-2; 8 bases match TRBD1. J gave up 1 base and V 2 bases, and 6 bases lay outside the gene matches. The CDR3 covers 17 residues. CDR1 and CDR2 from the germline V gene are MNHGY and SAAAGT. CDR3 protein: CASSYPTGTGNTGELFF. Written as DNA, the CDR3 is TGTGCCAGCAGTTACCCCACCGGGACAGGGAACACCGGGGAGCTGTTTTTT.